This T cell receptor beta chain was found in a study of read filtering for tumor transcriptome and immune sequencing. Trimming took 5 bases from V and 2 from J, leaving 11 bases between them. The CDR3 consists of 14 residues. The V gene's germline CDR1 is WSHSY and CDR2 SAAADI. Molecular barcoded adaptors covering alpha/delta and beta/gamma chains were used on roughly 400 ng RNA. One entry per CDR3 protein results from TCRdb running MiXCR on the reads. The sample contains about 57,000 distinct CDR3 sequences, less than 25% of which appear only once. The sequencing input was a population of CD138-negative cells sorted from bone marrow. This chain connects TRBV10-2 to TRBJ2-3; D may be TRBD1 or TRBD2 (5 bases each). The clonotype originates from a donor at least 40 years old with multiple myeloma. The CDR3 sequence: CASSKGPPTDTQYF. CDR3 in DNA: TGCGCCAGCAGTAAGGGACCGCCCACAGATACGCAGTATTTT.